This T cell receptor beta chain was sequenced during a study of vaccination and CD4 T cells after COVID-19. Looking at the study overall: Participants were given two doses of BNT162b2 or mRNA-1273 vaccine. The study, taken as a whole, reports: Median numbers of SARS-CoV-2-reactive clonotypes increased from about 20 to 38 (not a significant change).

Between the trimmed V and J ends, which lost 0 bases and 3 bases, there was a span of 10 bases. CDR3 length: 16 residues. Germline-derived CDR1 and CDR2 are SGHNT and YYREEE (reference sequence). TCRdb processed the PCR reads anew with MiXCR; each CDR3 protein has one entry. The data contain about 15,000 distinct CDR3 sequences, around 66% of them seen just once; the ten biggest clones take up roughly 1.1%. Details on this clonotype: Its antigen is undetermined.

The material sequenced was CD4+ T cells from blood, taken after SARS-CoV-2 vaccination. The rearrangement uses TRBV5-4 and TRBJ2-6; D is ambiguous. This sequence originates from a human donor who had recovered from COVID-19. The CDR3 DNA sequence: TGTGCCAGCAGCTTGGCCGGGTTTCTTGGGGCCAACGTCCTGACTTTC. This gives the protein CASSLAGFLGANVLTF.